This T cell receptor beta chain was found in a study of shared clonotypes between healthy human individuals. Notes on the study in general: Larger estimated richness was generally seen in naive subsets than in memory subsets. Shared clonotypes: about 5% naive CD4, about 4% naive CD8, roughly 2.4% memory CD4, about 0.4% memory CD8. Few donors restricted represented genetic and exposure-history diversity.

CDR3 size: 19 residues. Trimming took 3 bases from V and 1 from J; bases not matched to a gene: 15. The V gene's germline CDR1 is SGHRS and CDR2 YFSETQ. In this sample, this clone turned up once. Its matching antigen is unknown. Each subset's genomic DNA was split evenly across several immunoSEQ plates. Repertoires were generated with immunoSEQ multiplex PCR, while TCRdb's copy carries only in-frame clones and drops some. The sample includes just over 2,000,000 clones, about 95% of them seen just once. This sequence was found in a man aged 18 to 29 in good health. The sample consisted of naive CD4+ T cells sorted from blood. Stated subset: CD45RA+ positively selected. The chain recombines TRBV5-1 with TRBJ2-1, with TRBD2 matching over 8 bases. The CDR3 region has the DNA TGCGCCAGCAGCTCCCCTGGGAGGCCGGGAGGGGATTCCTACAATGAGCAGTTCTTC. It codes for CASSSPGRPGGDSYNEQFF.